The next 20 T cell receptor beta chains were all read from a single sample in a study of cytomegalovirus exposure and HLA in healthy donors (TCRdb year 2017). Libraries were constructed by the immunoSEQ multiplex PCR assay. For the multiplex PCR, a mixture combining 60 forward primers for TCR Vbeta segments and 13 reverse primers for TCR Jbeta segments was used. What TCRdb holds here is the immuneACCESS table cut down to in-frame rearrangements. Part of the clones is not present; checked against another copy, under half of the missing clones reflect an unresolved V gene, and the others are unexplained. The sample table includes roughly 190,000 clones. Roughly 0.83% of the sample is held by the ten biggest clonotypes. Material for sequencing was PBMCs. The source is a young woman in good health and CMV-seropositive.

The chain carries TRBV11-3 and TRBJ2-7; D unclear. CDR1 SGHNT and CDR2 YENEEA come from the germline V gene. This CDR3 contains 11 residues. V was shortened by 7 bases and J by 4 bases, with 8 bases between the two germline ends. The CDR3 loop reads CASTSVYEQYF. DNA of the CDR3: TGTGCCAGCACCTCCGTTTACGAGCAGTACTTC.

V and J are TRBV5-1 and TRBJ1-1, with 9 bases that match TRBD1. The V and J ends lost 1 base and 2 bases, in that order; junction bases with no gene match: 3. CDR1 is SGHRS, CDR2 YFSETQ, per germline. CDR3 length: 15 amino acids. Here the CDR3 reads CASSLPGQGNTEAFF. The CDR3 bases are TGCGCCAGCAGCTTGCCGGGACAGGGTAACACTGAAGCTTTCTTT. The complete variable domain, with remaining parts taken from reference TRBV5-1 and TRBJ1-1, reads KAGVTQTPRYLIKTRGQQVTLSCSPISGHRSVSWYQQTPGQGLQFLFEYFSETQRNKGNFPGRFSGRQFSNSRSEMNVSTLELGDSALYLCASSLPGQGNTEAFFGQGTRLTVV.

The chain has TRBV30 and TRBJ2-7, with TRBD1 identical over 7 bases. The CDR3 contains 15 residues. J lost 7 bases, V lost 2 bases, and 14 bases had no gene match. Germline lookup yields CDR1 GTSNPN and CDR2 SVGIG (reference sequence). The CDR3 spells CAWSPDRAIGREQYF. The CDR3 DNA sequence: TGTGCCTGGAGTCCCGACAGGGCCATCGGTAGGGAGCAGTACTTC.

J is TRBJ2-3 and V is TRBV4-2; TRBD2 aligns across 13 bases. The germline V gene has CDR1 LGHNA and CDR2 YNFKEQ. V lost 3 bases and J lost 0; bases outside the gene matches: 3. This CDR3 has 17 residues. CDR3 nucleotides: TGTGCCAGCAGCCAGGCGACTAGCGGGGGGAGCACAGATACGCAGTATTTT. This codes for CASSQATSGGSTDTQYF.

This rearrangement joins TRBV10-2 to TRBJ2-7; 10 bases fit TRBD2. J lost 4 bases, V lost 3 bases, and 6 bases had no gene match. CDR3 size: 15 residues. CDR1 and CDR2 (germline): WSHSY, SAAADI. The CDR3 DNA follows: TGCGCCAGCAGTGACTCCGGGACTAGCGTGTACGAGCAGTACTTC. Its protein is CASSDSGTSVYEQYF.

V gene TRBV10-3 combines with J gene TRBJ2-7; a possible D gene is TRBD1 (5 bases). The V end lost 11 bases, the J end lost 5 bases, and 22 bases lay between the germline ends. The germline V gene encodes CDR1 ENHRY and CDR2 SYGVKD. This CDR3 has 14 amino acids. The DNA for the CDR3 is TGTGCCGGGGCACCCGGTGGACGGCCGCACGAGCAGTACTTC. Amino acids: CAGAPGGRPHEQYF.

Note on this clone: Other DNA sequences in this sample translate to the same CDR3. The chain carries TRBV18 and TRBJ1-1; 7 positions agree with TRBD1. The CDR3 spans 14 residues. Losses at the gene ends were 1 base for V and 6 bases for J; bases not matched to a gene: 5. Per germline, CDR1 KGHSH and CDR2 LQKENI. The CDR3 nucleotides read TGTGCCAGCTCACCACGACAGGGCGAGGCTGAAGCTTTCTTT. It codes for CASSPRQGEAEAFF.

The rearrangement joins TRBV4-2 to TRBJ2-7, with 10 bases matching TRBD2. Germline CDR1 reads LGHNA; CDR2 reads YNFKEQ. V dropped 3 bases and J dropped 5; count of bases not matched to a gene: 4. The length of the CDR3 is 14 residues. In nucleotides, the CDR3 is TGTGCCAGCAGCCAGGGACTAGCGAGCAACGAGCAGTACTTC. Protein sequence: CASSQGLASNEQYF.

The V call is TRBV4-1, the J call TRBJ2-7; no clear D gene. V was cut by 3 bases and J by 0 bases, with 6 bases left in between. Germline V gene sequence: CDR1 MGHRA, CDR2 YSYEKL. The CDR3 consists of 13 residues. CDR3 bases: TGCGCCAGCAGCCAGGGCAGCTCCTACGAGCAGTACTTC. This encodes CASSQGSSYEQYF.

The V gene is TRBV4-1, the J gene TRBJ2-2, with TRBD1 as a possible D gene (6 bases). Germline V gives CDR1 MGHRA, CDR2 YSYEKL. V dropped 3 bases and J dropped 1 base, with 12 bases sitting between them. CDR3 size: 16 residues. This CDR3 is CASSHRLGQNTGELFF. The DNA for the CDR3 is TGCGCCAGCAGCCACCGCTTGGGACAGAACACCGGGGAGCTGTTTTTT.

This sequence joins TRBV6-5 and TRBJ2-7; TRBD2 matches 9 bases. CDR3 size: 13 residues. Looked up from germline, CDR1 is MNHEY and CDR2 is SVGAGI. V lost 6 bases, J lost 6 bases, and 6 bases stayed unmatched. CDR3 in DNA: TGTGCCAGCAGAAGCGGGGGGAGAGGCGAGCAGTACTTC. Translation: CASRSGGRGEQYF.

The J gene is TRBJ2-2, the V gene TRBV5-1; D uncertain. V gave up 5 bases and J gave up 0 bases, with 8 bases separating them. Germline-derived CDR1 and CDR2 are SGHRS and YFSETQ. There are 14 residues in the CDR3. The CDR3 spells CASSGVANTGELFF. CDR3 nucleotide sequence: TGCGCCAGCAGTGGAGTCGCGAACACCGGGGAGCTGTTTTTT.

This chain uses TRBV4-1 with TRBJ2-2; possible D gene TRBD2, 5 bases. V gave up 7 bases and J gave up 3 bases, with 9 bases separating them. The CDR3 has 13 amino acids. Germline lookup yields CDR1 MGHRA and CDR2 YSYEKL. CDR3 protein: CASTGGHTGELFF. Here the CDR3 DNA reads TGCGCCAGCACCGGCGGGCACACCGGGGAGCTGTTTTTT.

J is TRBJ1-6 and V is TRBV2; D is perhaps TRBD1 (5 bases). This CDR3 contains 14 residues. Trimming shortened V by 3 bases and J by 7 bases, and 10 bases separated the two germline ends. CDR1 is SNHLY and CDR2 is FYNNEI in the germline V gene. CDR3 bases: TGTGCCAGCAGTGAGCAGGGTAGGAATTCACCCCTCCACTTT. Translation gives CASSEQGRNSPLHF.

The chain carries TRBV11-3 and TRBJ2-1, with 10 bases lining up with TRBD2. Germline V gives CDR1 SGHNT, CDR2 YENEEA. The CDR3 is made up of 16 amino acids. Trimming took 4 bases from V and 4 from J; bases not matched to a gene: 7. CDR3 DNA: TGTGCCAGCAGCTACCAGGGACTAGCGAGATACAATGAGCAGTTCTTC. Encoded protein: CASSYQGLARYNEQFF.

The chain carries TRBV6-5 and TRBJ1-2; TRBD1 might be the D (5 bases). With 5 bases removed from V and 5 bases from J, the gap between germline ends came to 15 bases. Looked up from germline, CDR1 is MNHEY and CDR2 is SVGAGI. The CDR3 runs to 14 residues. The CDR3 nucleotides are TGTGCCAGCAGTCTGGGGGGAGTGAGGTATGGCTACACCTTC. It yields the protein CASSLGGVRYGYTF.

V usage is TRBV27 and J usage is TRBJ2-3; 7 bases are shared with TRBD2. The V segment lost 6 bases and the J segment 5 bases; nucleotides outside the gene matches: 14. The CDR3 consists of 16 residues. Per the germline V gene, CDR1 is MNHEY and CDR2 is SMNVEV (reference sequence). CDR3 amino acids: CASRPLGGVSGDTQYF. CDR3 bases: TGTGCCAGCAGACCTCTGGGGGGGGTAAGTGGAGATACGCAGTATTTT.

This chain uses TRBV19 with TRBJ1-2, with 9 bases identical to TRBD1. V lost 2 bases and J lost 1; bases outside the gene matches: 11. Germline V lookup: CDR1 LNHDA, CDR2 SQIVND (reference sequence). CDR3 length: 18 residues. CDR3 DNA sequence: TGTGCCAGTAGTATAAGGGGGACAGGGCGGGAGATTAACTATGGCTACACCTTC. Its translation: CASSIRGTGREINYGYTF.

The V and J genes are TRBV5-1 and TRBJ2-3; D gene uncertain. The V and J ends lost 1 base and 6 bases respectively, with 12 bases between them. This CDR3 region has 14 residues. Germline V gene lookup returns CDR1 SGHRS and CDR2 YFSETQ. The CDR3 loop is CASSLREWRDTQYF. CDR3 bases: TGCGCCAGCAGCTTGAGAGAATGGCGGGATACGCAGTATTTT.

This chain connects TRBV6-1 to TRBJ2-3; TRBD1 agrees at 8 bases. Germline assignment: CDR1 MNHNS and CDR2 SASEGT. The CDR3 is 13 amino acids. The CDR3 region has the DNA TGTGCGTCAACAGGGGGAATGACAGATACGCAGTATTTT. Encoded protein: CASTGGMTDTQYF.